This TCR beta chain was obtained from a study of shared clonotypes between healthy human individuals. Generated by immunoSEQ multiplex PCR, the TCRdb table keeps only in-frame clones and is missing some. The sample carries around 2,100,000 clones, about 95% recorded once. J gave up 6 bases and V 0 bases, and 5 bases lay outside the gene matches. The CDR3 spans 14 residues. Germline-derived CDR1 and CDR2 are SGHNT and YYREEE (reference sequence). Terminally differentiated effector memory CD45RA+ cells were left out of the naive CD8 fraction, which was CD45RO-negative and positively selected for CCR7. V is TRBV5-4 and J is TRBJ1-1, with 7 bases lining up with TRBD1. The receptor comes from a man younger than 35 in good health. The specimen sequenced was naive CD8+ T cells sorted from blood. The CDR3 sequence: CASSLGDSQAEAFF. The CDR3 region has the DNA TGTGCCAGCAGCTTGGGGGACAGTCAAGCTGAAGCTTTCTTT. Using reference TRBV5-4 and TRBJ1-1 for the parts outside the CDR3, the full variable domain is ETGVTQSPTHLIKTRGQQVTLRCSSQSGHNTVSWYQQALGQGPQFIFQYYREEENGRGNFPPRFSGLQFPNYSSELNVNALELDDSALYLCASSLGDSQAEAFFGQGTRLTVV.